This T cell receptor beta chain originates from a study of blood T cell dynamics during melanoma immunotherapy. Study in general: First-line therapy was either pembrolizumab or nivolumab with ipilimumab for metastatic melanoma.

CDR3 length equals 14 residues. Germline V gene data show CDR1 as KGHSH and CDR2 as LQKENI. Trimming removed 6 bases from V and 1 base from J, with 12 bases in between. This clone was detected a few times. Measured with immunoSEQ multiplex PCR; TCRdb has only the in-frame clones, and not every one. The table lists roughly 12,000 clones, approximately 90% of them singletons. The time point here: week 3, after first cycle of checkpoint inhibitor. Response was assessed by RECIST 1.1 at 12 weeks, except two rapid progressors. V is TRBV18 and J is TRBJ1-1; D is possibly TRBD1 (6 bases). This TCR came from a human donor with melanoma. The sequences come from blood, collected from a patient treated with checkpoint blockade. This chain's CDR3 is CASSLGQRNTEAFF. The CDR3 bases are TGTGCCAGCTCGCTTGGACAGCGGAACACTGAAGCTTTCTTT. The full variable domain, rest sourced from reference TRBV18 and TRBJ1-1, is NAGVMQNPRHLVRRRGQEARLRCSPMKGHSHVYWYRQLPEEGLKFMVYLQKENIIDESGMPKERFSAEFPKEGPSILRIQQVVRGDSAAYFCASSLGQRNTEAFFGQGTRLTVV.